This T cell receptor beta chain is drawn from a study of blood T cells in healthy people across ages. Overall study results and limits: Naive T cell percentage showed a strong correlation with the diversity of TCR beta.

A second PCR, run for roughly 7 to 11 cycles, used a sample-barcoded 5' primer plus a J-beta primer mix. TCRdb reprocessed the 5' RACE reads with MiXCR, giving one entry per CDR3 protein. The sample holds 650,000 to 800,000 distinct CDR3 sequences, around 52% seen once. This clonotype was picked up many times. What it binds is unknown. The germline CDR1 and CDR2 sequences are SGHDT and YYEEEE. The CDR3 extends over 15 amino acids. The junction had 5 bases not matched to a gene; V was cut back by 4 bases and J by 7 bases. This sequence joins TRBV5-6 and TRBJ2-1; 13 nucleotides align to TRBD2. The sequencing input was blood. The source is a woman aged 80 or over in good health. The CDR3 bases are TGTGCCAGCAGCGCACTAGCGGGGGGGGGGAATGAGCAGTTCTTC. Amino acids: CASSALAGGGNEQFF.